The rows below give T cell receptor beta chains drawn from one sample of a study of T cells expressing NK-cell markers. TCRdb processed the 5' RACE reads again and assigns one entry to each CDR3 protein, with no DNA. Here the sample table reports fewer than 550,000 distinct CDR3 sequences. Sequencing input: blood T cells: a sorted CD56 or NKG2C T cell subset, CD4+ or CD8+ T cells, or bulk PBMC T cells (not recorded which). These receptors all come from a woman aged 50 to 65 in good health. CDR3s include the opening cysteine and the closing phenylalanine or tryptophan.

CDR3 protein: CASSPWDTQYF; J gene: TRBJ2-3; V gene: TRBV2
CDR3 protein: CASSVGGRSNQPQHF; J gene: TRBJ1-5; V gene: TRBV9
CDR3 protein: CASSFGRTTGSRTSYNEQFF; J gene: TRBJ2-1; V gene: TRBV12-3/TRBV12-4
CDR3 protein: CASSQLERGLSEQFF; J gene: TRBJ2-1; V gene: TRBV4-2
CDR3 protein: CASSYSIISAGSYEQYF; J gene: TRBJ2-7; V gene: TRBV6-5
CDR3 protein: CSATAGRVMDYTF; J gene: TRBJ1-2; V gene: TRBV20-1
CDR3 protein: CASSQLGGGELFF; J gene: TRBJ2-2; V gene: TRBV6-5
CDR3 protein: CASSVEWSGFGELFF; J gene: TRBJ2-2; V gene: TRBV9
CDR3 protein: CSARAVLAGMNYGYTF; J gene: TRBJ1-2; V gene: TRBV20-1
CDR3 protein: CASSLEAGVGDTQYF; J gene: TRBJ2-3; V gene: TRBV5-1
CDR3 protein: CSASFPDPYQPQHF; J gene: TRBJ1-5; V gene: TRBV20-1
CDR3 protein: CASSPGRASYEQYF; J gene: TRBJ2-7; V gene: TRBV12-3/TRBV12-4
CDR3 protein: CATSHRDRGRETQYF; J gene: TRBJ2-5; V gene: TRBV24-1
CDR3 protein: CASSLASQRTDTQYF; J gene: TRBJ2-3; V gene: TRBV5-1
CDR3 protein: CASSLPGTSGIRETQYF; J gene: TRBJ2-5; V gene: TRBV6-1
CDR3 protein: CASRLGPGNEQFF; J gene: TRBJ2-1; V gene: TRBV12-3/TRBV12-4